The clone carrying this T cell receptor (beta chain) appeared many times. Its antigen is not known. This sample was taken from a study of identical twins. The CDR3 has 13 amino acids. Germline-derived CDR1 and CDR2 are SQVTM and ANQGSEA. V was clipped by 5 bases and J by 7 bases, with 15 bases between them. Regarding the study as a whole: Insertions were reduced in abundant cord blood beta clonotypes but not in memory repertoires.

TCRdb processed the 5' RACE reads anew with MiXCR; each CDR3 protein has one entry. The sample carries about 700,000 distinct CDR3 sequences, under 9% recorded once. The same specimen was also included in a second study, on yellow fever vaccine responses in identical twins.

The chain joins TRBV29-1 to TRBJ2-1, with D perhaps given as TRBD1 or TRBD2 (5 bases each). Specimen: PBMCs. The TCR comes from a woman aged 18-29 years in good health. Here the CDR3 reads CSVSRDLGNEQFF. The CDR3 bases are TGCAGCGTTTCGAGGGACCTGGGGAATGAGCAGTTCTTC.